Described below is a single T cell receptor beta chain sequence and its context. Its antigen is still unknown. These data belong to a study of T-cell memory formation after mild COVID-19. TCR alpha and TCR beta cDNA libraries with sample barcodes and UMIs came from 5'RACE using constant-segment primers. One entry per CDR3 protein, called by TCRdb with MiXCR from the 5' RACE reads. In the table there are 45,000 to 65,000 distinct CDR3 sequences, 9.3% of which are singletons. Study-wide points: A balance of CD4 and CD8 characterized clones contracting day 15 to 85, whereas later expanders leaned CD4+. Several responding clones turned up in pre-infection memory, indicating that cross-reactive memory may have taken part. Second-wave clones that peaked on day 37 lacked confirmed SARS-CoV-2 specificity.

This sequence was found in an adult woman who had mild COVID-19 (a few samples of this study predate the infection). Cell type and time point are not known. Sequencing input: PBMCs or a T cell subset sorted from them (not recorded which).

The CDR3 DNA follows: TGTGCCACCGCCGGGACAGGGTCCATCTCTTACAATGAGCAGTTCTTC. It encodes CATAGTGSISYNEQFF. The chain uses TRBV24-1 and TRBJ2-1; 9 nucleotides agree with TRBD1. The CDR3 consists of 16 residues. V gave up 9 bases and J gave up 4 bases; unmatched junction bases: 12. The germline V gene has CDR1 KGHDR and CDR2 SFDVKD.